This record covers a single T cell receptor (beta chain). The antigen is undetermined. This record belongs to a study of blood T cells in healthy people across ages. Investigators took around 11 milliliters of peripheral blood from every donor. Per-sample yields of isolated PBMCs were at least 6 million. The germline gives CDR1 SGHTA, CDR2 FQGNSA. Trimming cost V 3 bases and J 2 bases; bases outside gene matches: 4. The CDR3 loop spans 15 amino acids. A second PCR, run for roughly 6 to 11 cycles, used a sample-barcoded 5' primer plus a J-beta primer mix. There were at least 2.5 million CDR3-containing paired-end reads obtained from each sample. TCRdb ran MiXCR on the 5' RACE reads and lists one entry per CDR3 protein. The repertoire holds over 600,000 distinct CDR3 sequences, with roughly 50% as singletons. Findings of the study overall: TCR beta diversity tracked closely with naive T cell percentage.

The TCR comes from a man aged 35 to 55 in good health. The sample taken for sequencing was blood. J is TRBJ2-3 and V is TRBV7-2; TRBD2 matches 8 bases. The CDR3 DNA is TGTGCCAGCAGCTTGTTAGCGGGGATCACAGATACGCAGTATTTT. Amino acid sequence: CASSLLAGITDTQYF.